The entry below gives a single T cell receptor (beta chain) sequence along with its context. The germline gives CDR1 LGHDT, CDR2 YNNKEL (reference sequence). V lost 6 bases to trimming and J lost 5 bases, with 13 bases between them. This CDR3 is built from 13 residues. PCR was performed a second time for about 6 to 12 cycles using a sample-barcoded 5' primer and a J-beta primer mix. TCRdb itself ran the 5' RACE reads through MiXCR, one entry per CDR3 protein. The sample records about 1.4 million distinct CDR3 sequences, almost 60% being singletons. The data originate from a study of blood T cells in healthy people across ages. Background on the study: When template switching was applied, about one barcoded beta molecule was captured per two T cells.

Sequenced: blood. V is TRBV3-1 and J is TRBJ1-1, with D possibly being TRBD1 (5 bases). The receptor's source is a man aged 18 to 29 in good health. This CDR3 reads CASRYDAGTEAFF. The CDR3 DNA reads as TGTGCCAGCAGGTACGACGCAGGGACTGAAGCTTTCTTT. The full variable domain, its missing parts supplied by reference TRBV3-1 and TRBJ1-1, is DTAVSQTPKYLVTQMGNDKSIKCEQNLGHDTMYWYKQDSKKFLKIMFSYNNKELIINETVPNRFSPKSPDKAHLNLHINSLELGDSAVYFCASRYDAGTEAFFGQGTRLTVV.